Following are 15 T cell receptor beta chains from one sample sequenced in a study of a mutant IDH1 vaccine in newly diagnosed glioma. Time point given: week 23, last vaccination. Vaccination used 300 ug of mutant IDH1 20-mer peptide per dose, with topical imiquimod. The assay was immunoSEQ multiplex PCR, and TCRdb's table has in-frame clones only and misses some. The table has about 43,000 clones, around 85% seen once. These receptors have no known antigen. The sequencing here drew on PBMCs, taken from a glioma patient whose treatment included an IDH1 peptide vaccine. The receptors originated from a woman younger than 35 with glioma. Some clones in this sample may be carry-over from other donors' samples.

The rearrangement links TRBV7-2 to TRBJ2-5, with 10 bases that match TRBD2. Germline-derived CDR1 and CDR2 are SGHTA and FQGNSA. V gave up 6 bases and J gave up 9 bases; unmatched junction bases: 16. The CDR3 totals 16 residues. The CDR3 loop reads CASSSTLAGANQAQYF. CDR3 DNA sequence: TGTGCCAGCAGTTCTACTCTAGCGGGGGCGAATCAGGCCCAGTACTTC.

The CDR3 reads CASSFRGGNTEAFF. For the CDR3, the DNA is TGTGCCAGCAGTTTCCGAGGGGGGAACACTGAAGCTTTCTTT. The V gene is TRBV28, the J gene TRBJ1-1, with D perhaps matching TRBD1 (6 bases). V lost 3 bases, J lost 1 base, and 9 bases lay in between. Germline V CDR1 and CDR2: MDHEN, SYDVKM. The CDR3 loop spans 14 amino acids.

The V and J genes are TRBV15 and TRBJ1-5; possible D gene TRBD1, 5 bases. The CDR3 spans 17 residues. Germline V lookup: CDR1 LNHNV, CDR2 YYDKDF (reference sequence). The ends were cut back, 5 bases at V and 5 bases at J, with 22 bases in the middle. Written as DNA, the CDR3 is TGTGCCACCAGCGATCCCCGGGACCCGCAGGGACATCAGCCCCAGCATTTT. Translated: CATSDPRDPQGHQPQHF.

The V gene is TRBV19, the J gene TRBJ1-5; D is uncertain. Per the germline V gene, CDR1 is LNHDA and CDR2 is SQIVND (reference sequence). This CDR3 comprises 12 residues. Trimming removed 5 bases from V and 7 bases from J, with 9 bases in between. The CDR3 DNA is TGTGCCAGTAGTTTTATCTGGCAGCCCCAGCATTTT. This gives the protein CASSFIWQPQHF.

Remarks on this clone: The junction shows a germline mismatch at one end, possibly a read error. This chain joins TRBV4-1 and TRBJ1-6, with a possible D match to TRBD1 (6 bases). The CDR3 has 17 amino acids. The germline gives CDR1 MGHRA, CDR2 YSYEKL. CDR3 in amino acids: CASSQDGDTSYNPPLHF. The CDR3 DNA sequence: TGCGCCAGCAGCCAAGATGGGGACACCTCCTATAATCCACCCCTCCACTTT.

The chain employs TRBV6-1 and TRBJ1-2, with 7 nucleotides matching TRBD1. J gave up 5 bases and V 10 bases, and 10 bases lay outside the gene matches. Germline loops: CDR1 MNHNS, CDR2 SASEGT. The CDR3 covers 13 residues. DNA for the CDR3: TGTGCCACCCGCCAGGGGGTTCTTTATGGCTACACCTTC. Protein: CATRQGVLYGYTF.

V gene TRBV7-9 combines with J gene TRBJ1-2; no clear D gene. The germline CDR1 and CDR2 sequences are SEHNR and FQNEAQ (reference sequence). Trimming pared 5 bases from V and 14 bases from J, leaving 12 bases between. The CDR3 has 10 residues. CDR3 in amino acids: CASSPRLGTF. CDR3 in DNA: TGTGCCAGCAGCCCACGGTTGGGAACCTTC.

V gene TRBV5-6 combines with J gene TRBJ1-2; TRBD1 matches at 10 bases. The ends lost 2 bases at V and 3 bases at J; junction bases unmatched: 7. The germline V gene has CDR1 SGHDT and CDR2 YYEEEE. CDR3 size: 16 residues. The CDR3 loop reads CASSLSRQGAYYGYTF. The CDR3, as DNA: TGTGCCAGCAGCTTATCACGACAGGGGGCCTACTATGGCTACACCTTC. Full variable domain (remainder filled in from reference TRBV5-6 and TRBJ1-2): DAGVTQSPTHLIKTRGQQVTLRCSPKSGHDTVSWYQQALGQGPQFIFQYYEEEERQRGNFPDRFSGHQFPNYSSELNVNALLLGDSALYLCASSLSRQGAYYGYTFGSGTRLTVV.

This chain joins TRBV7-2 and TRBJ2-7, with D possibly matching TRBD1 (5 bases). CDR3 length: 14 amino acids. Germline V gene sequence: CDR1 SGHTA, CDR2 FQGNSA. The V gene lost 0 bases and the J gene lost 3 bases, with 9 bases spanning the gap. The CDR3 coding sequence is TGTGCCAGCAGCTTAGCGATCCAGGGCTACGAGCAGTACTTC. Amino acids: CASSLAIQGYEQYF.

The V gene is TRBV4-1, the J gene TRBJ1-1, with 9 bases lining up with TRBD1. V lost 1 base to trimming and J lost 1 base; unmatched junction nucleotides: 4. The CDR3 totals 16 residues. Looked up from germline, CDR1 is MGHRA and CDR2 is YSYEKL. DNA of the CDR3: TGCGCCAGCAGCCAAGCGCCGGGACAGGGGAACACTGAAGCTTTCTTT. Amino acids: CASSQAPGQGNTEAFF.

The chain employs TRBV18 and TRBJ2-5, with D perhaps TRBD2 (6 bases). The CDR3 consists of 16 residues. Trimming cost V 3 bases and J 6 bases, with 20 bases left between them. CDR1 and CDR2 from the germline V gene are KGHSH and LQKENI. CDR3 residues: CASSPSEGTSLKTQYF. CDR3 sequence (DNA): TGTGCCAGCTCACCGTCGGAGGGGACCTCTCTAAAGACCCAGTACTTC.

This chain uses TRBV10-1 with TRBJ2-3, with 7 bases identical to TRBD2. This CDR3 is built from 16 residues. V dropped 1 base and J dropped 2; count of bases not matched to a gene: 6. From germline, CDR1 is WNHNN and CDR2 SYGVQD (reference sequence). DNA of the CDR3: TGCGCCAGCAGTGAGTTTCGGACTAGGAACACAGATACGCAGTATTTT. Protein: CASSEFRTRNTDTQYF.

This clone was observed a single time. V is TRBV19 and J is TRBJ1-2; 10 positions match TRBD1. Germline lookup yields CDR1 LNHDA and CDR2 SQIVND (reference sequence). V lost 9 bases to trimming and J lost 3 bases; unmatched junction nucleotides: 7. This CDR3 comprises 14 residues. The CDR3 here is CASRRTGGHYGYTF. The CDR3 region has the DNA TGTGCCAGCCGCAGGACAGGGGGGCACTATGGCTACACCTTC.

This chain links TRBV5-1 with TRBJ1-5; D is possibly TRBD1 (6 bases). The CDR3 is 15 residues long. V was trimmed by 3 bases and J by 4 bases, leaving 14 bases between them. The germline CDR1 and CDR2 sequences are SGHRS and YFSETQ. The CDR3 region is CASSSQGGRNQPQHF. CDR3 nucleotide sequence: TGCGCCAGCAGCTCACAGGGAGGGAGAAATCAGCCCCAGCATTTT.

This sequence joins TRBV5-4 and TRBJ2-7; possibly TRBD2 for D (5 bases). This CDR3 spans 16 amino acids. Trimming stripped 4 bases from V and 4 bases from J, with 21 bases between. The germline gives CDR1 SGHNT, CDR2 YYREEE (reference sequence). CDR3 DNA sequence: TGTGCCAGCAGCGCATCGTCCGGGATGGGTTTTTACGAGCAGTACTTC. Its protein product is CASSASSGMGFYEQYF.